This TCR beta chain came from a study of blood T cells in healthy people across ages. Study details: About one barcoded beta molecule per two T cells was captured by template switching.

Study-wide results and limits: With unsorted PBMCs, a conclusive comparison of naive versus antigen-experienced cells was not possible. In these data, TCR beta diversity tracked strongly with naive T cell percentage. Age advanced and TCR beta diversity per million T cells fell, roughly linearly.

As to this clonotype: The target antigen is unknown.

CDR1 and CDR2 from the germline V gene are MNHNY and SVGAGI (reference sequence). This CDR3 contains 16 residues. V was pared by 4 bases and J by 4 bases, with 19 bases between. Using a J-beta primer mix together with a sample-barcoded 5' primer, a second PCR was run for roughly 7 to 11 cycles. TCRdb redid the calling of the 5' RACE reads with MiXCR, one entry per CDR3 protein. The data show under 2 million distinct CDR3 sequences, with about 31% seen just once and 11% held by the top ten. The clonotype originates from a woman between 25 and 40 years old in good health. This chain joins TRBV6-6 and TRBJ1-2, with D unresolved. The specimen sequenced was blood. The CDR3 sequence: CASSWGPGERFYGYTF. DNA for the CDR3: TGTGCCAGCAGTTGGGGTCCCGGGGAGCGATTCTATGGCTACACCTTC.